The clone carrying this T cell receptor beta chain was seen ten or more times. The data were obtained in a study of early T cells in non-severe SARS-CoV-2 infection. TCRdb processed the 5' RACE reads anew with MiXCR; each CDR3 protein has one entry. Of 35,000 to 40,000 distinct CDR3 sequences detected, over 3.5% appear once; the ten largest clones hold more than 8%. V lost 8 bases and J lost 13; bases outside the gene matches: 14. CDR3 size: 11 residues. Germline V gives CDR1 DFQATT, CDR2 SNEGSKA (reference sequence). The specimen was whole blood. The receptor was derived from an adult who was a healthcare worker with PCR-confirmed SARS-CoV-2 infection or an uninfected control (not recorded which). V and J are TRBV20-1 and TRBJ2-7; 7 nucleotides line up with TRBD2. The CDR3 DNA sequence: TGCAGTCCAAGGGCCGGGACTACCAAATACTTC. This codes for CSPRAGTTKYF.